A single sample gave rise to the 17 T cell receptor beta chains below, sequenced in a study of cytomegalovirus exposure and HLA in healthy donors. Some clones are missing from TCRdb's copy, which holds only in-frame ones; the method was immunoSEQ multiplex PCR. The data contain about 82,000 clones, 85% to 95% of them seen just once; the ten biggest clones take up 0.65% to 0.8%. Input material: PBMCs. The source of these receptors is a man younger than 35 in good health and CMV-seronegative.

The V call is TRBV18, the J call TRBJ2-1, with 9 positions matching TRBD2. J gave up 7 bases and V 3 bases, and 7 bases lay outside the gene matches. The CDR3 is made up of 15 amino acids. CDR1 and CDR2 (germline): KGHSH, LQKENI. DNA of the CDR3: TGTGCCAGCTCACCGAATAGCGGGAGTGAAAATGAGCAGTTCTTC. Amino acids: CASSPNSGSENEQFF.

The chain is built from TRBV28 and TRBJ1-1; possibly TRBD1 for D (6 bases). Germline lookup yields CDR1 MDHEN and CDR2 SYDVKM. This CDR3 comprises 12 residues. V lost 5 bases, J lost 6 bases, and 10 bases lay in between. The CDR3: CASSTGKPEAFF. The CDR3 DNA reads as TGTGCCAGCAGTACAGGGAAACCTGAAGCTTTCTTT.

This clone was found once. CDR3 coding DNA: TGTGCCAGCAGTCGGACAGGCAATCAGCCCCAGCATTTT. It yields the protein CASSRTGNQPQHF. The rearrangement joins TRBV7-9 to TRBJ1-5; D possibly corresponds to TRBD1 (6 bases). Trimming removed 6 bases from V and 2 bases from J, with 8 bases in between. The length of the CDR3 is 13 residues. CDR1 and CDR2 from the germline V gene are SEHNR and FQNEAQ (reference sequence).

The chain joins TRBV6-5 to TRBJ1-1; TRBD1 aligns across 7 bases. Germline V gene lookup returns CDR1 MNHEY and CDR2 SVGAGI. The V segment lost 0 bases and the J segment 1 base; nucleotides outside the gene matches: 5. CDR3 size: 16 residues. The CDR3 region has the DNA TGTGCCAGCAGTTACTCACCCCGGACAGGGAACACTGAAGCTTTCTTT. This codes for CASSYSPRTGNTEAFF.

CDR3 sequence: CATETGTASSYEQYF. DNA of the CDR3: TGTGCCACCGAGACAGGGACAGCGAGCTCCTACGAGCAGTACTTC. This rearrangement joins TRBV10-3 to TRBJ2-7; TRBD1 agrees at 7 bases. The J segment lost 0 bases and the V segment lost 10 bases, leaving 12 bases of the junction unmatched. The germline V gene encodes CDR1 ENHRY and CDR2 SYGVKD. The CDR3 has 15 residues.

This chain connects TRBV11-3 to TRBJ2-1, with 13 bases identical to TRBD2. The CDR3 contains 16 residues. V lost 4 bases, J lost 8 bases, and 8 bases stayed unmatched. CDR1 is SGHNT and CDR2 is YENEEA in the germline V gene. Here the CDR3 reads CASSSIGLAGEYEQFF. The DNA for the CDR3 is TGTGCCAGCAGCTCCATCGGACTAGCGGGAGAGTATGAGCAGTTCTTC.

The V gene is TRBV4-3, the J gene TRBJ2-7, with TRBD2 matching 7 bases. Germline V lookup: CDR1 LGHNA, CDR2 YSLEER. The V segment lost 3 bases and the J segment 2 bases; nucleotides outside the gene matches: 13. The CDR3 is 17 amino acids. The CDR3 sequence is CASSQDTKAGTPYEQYF. The CDR3 nucleotides read TGCGCCAGCAGCCAGGACACTAAAGCGGGAACACCCTACGAGCAGTACTTC.

This CDR3 reads CASSVGVGVGYTF. CDR3 in DNA: TGTGCCAGCAGCGTAGGCGTAGGGGTTGGCTACACCTTC. The rearrangement links TRBV9 to TRBJ1-2; a possible D gene is TRBD1 (5 bases). Trimming took off 0 bases at V and 7 bases at J, with 10 bases between the two ends. The CDR3 totals 13 residues. CDR1 and CDR2 (germline): SGDLS, YYNGEE.

This sequence joins TRBV7-9 and TRBJ1-5; 8 nucleotides align to TRBD1. Unmatched junction bases numbered 5, after V lost 5 bases and J lost 5 bases. The germline gives CDR1 SEHNR, CDR2 FQNEAQ (reference sequence). The CDR3 runs to 14 residues. The CDR3 spells CASSPSTGDQPQHF. CDR3 nucleotides: TGTGCCAGCAGCCCGTCGACAGGGGATCAGCCCCAGCATTTT. Drawing the rest from reference TRBV7-9 and TRBJ1-5, the complete variable domain is DTGVSQNPRHKITKRGQNVTFRCDPISEHNRLYWYRQTLGQGPEFLTYFQNEAQLEKSRLLSDRFSAERPKGSFSTLEIQRTEQGDSAMYLCASSPSTGDQPQHFGDGTRLSIL.

This chain connects TRBV7-2 to TRBJ1-2, with a possible D match to TRBD1 (5 bases). Germline V gene data show CDR1 as SGHTA and CDR2 as FQGNSA. The V and J ends lost 7 bases and 1 base respectively, with 13 bases between them. The CDR3 is 14 amino acids. Here the CDR3 reads CASTLPGINYGYTF. In DNA, the CDR3 is TGTGCCAGCACCCTTCCAGGGATTAACTATGGCTACACCTTC. The whole variable domain, remainder taken from reference TRBV7-2 and TRBJ1-2, is GAGVSQSPSNKVTEKGKDVELRCDPISGHTALYWYRQSLGQGLEFLIYFQGNSAPDKSGLPSDRFSAERTGGSVSTLTIQRTQQEDSAVYLCASTLPGINYGYTFGSGTRLTVV.

The CDR3 loop is CASSLKSPSNQPQHF. DNA of the CDR3: TGTGCCAGCAGCTTGAAAAGCCCTAGCAATCAGCCCCAGCATTTT. The gene calls are TRBV5-5 and TRBJ1-5; no clear D. Germline CDR1 and CDR2: SGHKS and YYEKEE (reference sequence). V lost 1 base and J lost 0, with 8 bases in between. The CDR3 is 15 residues long.

The V call is TRBV7-2, the J call TRBJ1-1, with TRBD1 identical over 10 bases. This CDR3 spans 16 amino acids. V lost 6 bases, J lost 1 base, and 8 bases stayed unmatched. Germline assignment: CDR1 SGHTA and CDR2 FQGNSA. The DNA of the CDR3 is TGTGCCAGCAGGAAGACAGGGGGCGACGGGAACACTGAAGCTTTCTTT. Encoded protein: CASRKTGGDGNTEAFF.

The chain employs TRBV18 and TRBJ1-6; D is unclear. This CDR3 is built from 14 residues. Germline CDR1 KGHSH, CDR2 LQKENI. V shed 3 bases and J shed 8 bases, with 11 bases lying between them. The CDR3 loop reads CASSPGPTDSPLHF. The DNA of the CDR3 is TGTGCCAGCTCACCGGGCCCGACGGATTCACCCCTCCACTTT.

The V call is TRBV7-2, the J call TRBJ2-7; the D gene is possibly TRBD2 (5 bases). This CDR3 contains 13 residues. From germline, CDR1 is SGHTA and CDR2 FQGNSA. Trimming took off 3 bases at V and 3 bases at J, with 9 bases between the two ends. CDR3 DNA sequence: TGTGCCAGCAGCTTGGTAGGAGGCTACGAGCAGTACTTC. It codes for CASSLVGGYEQYF.

V gene TRBV18 combines with J gene TRBJ2-4; D gene uncertain. Trimming shortened V by 3 bases and J by 0 bases, and 12 bases separated the two germline ends. CDR3 length equals 16 residues. CDR1 KGHSH and CDR2 LQKENI come from the germline V gene. The CDR3 here is CASSPTRTLAKNIQYF. The CDR3 nucleotides read TGTGCCAGCTCACCTACACGTACCCTAGCCAAAAACATTCAGTACTTC. Using reference TRBV18 and TRBJ2-4 for the parts outside the CDR3, the full variable domain is NAGVMQNPRHLVRRRGQEARLRCSPMKGHSHVYWYRQLPEEGLKFMVYLQKENIIDESGMPKERFSAEFPKEGPSILRIQQVVRGDSAAYFCASSPTRTLAKNIQYFGAGTRLSVL.

This chain uses TRBV6-5 with TRBJ1-2; TRBD1 matches at 9 bases. Germline V gene sequence: CDR1 MNHEY, CDR2 SVGAGI. V dropped 8 bases and J dropped 4; count of bases not matched to a gene: 5. The CDR3 has 13 residues. CDR3 loop: CASRQGGGYGYTF. CDR3 in DNA: TGTGCCAGCCGACAGGGGGGCGGCTATGGCTACACCTTC.

The chain joins TRBV10-3 to TRBJ2-1; 7 nucleotides align to TRBD1. The V gene end was trimmed by 4 bases and the J gene end by 7 bases; junction bases not matched to a gene: 1. The CDR3 has 12 amino acids. Germline CDR1 ENHRY, CDR2 SYGVKD. CDR3 residues: CAISVQGNEQFF. The CDR3 nucleotides are TGTGCCATCAGTGTACAGGGGAATGAGCAGTTCTTC.